This record covers a single T cell receptor (beta chain). What it binds is unknown. These data are taken from a study of long-term antiretroviral therapy in people with HIV. Study conclusions and caveats: The repertoire was dominated at all time points by clones expanded before ART. Diversity measured after ART increased yet remained under transplant donor controls.

Run at survey level, the immunoSEQ assay was version v3.0. Per-sample targets for sequencing were about 40,000-50,000 T-cell genomes. The protocol was immunoSEQ multiplex PCR, while the TCRdb copy is restricted to in-frame clones and leaves out a portion. The profile shows under 50,000 clones, more than 80% of them singletons. No fewer than two post-ART and no fewer than one pre-ART PBMC samples existed for each donor. The TCR comes from a woman between 50 and 59 years old with HIV. The specimen comprised unsorted PBMCs, sampled 3.1 years after starting antiretroviral therapy.

CDR3 loop: CASSPGTSGGTDTQYF. For the CDR3, the DNA is TGTGCCAGCAGCCCCGGGACTAGCGGGGGAACAGATACGCAGTATTTT. The gene calls are TRBV6-6 and TRBJ2-3; 14 bases agree with TRBD2. The CDR3 is made up of 16 amino acids. Losses at the gene ends were 6 bases for V and 3 bases for J; bases not matched to a gene: 5. CDR1 and CDR2 (germline): MNHNY, SVGAGI (reference sequence).